This TCR beta chain is drawn from a study of T-cell reconstitution after alpha-beta-depleted transplantation in children. Trimming cost V 4 bases and J 2 bases, with 9 bases left between them. Looked up from germline, CDR1 is SGHRS and CDR2 is YFSETQ. The CDR3 consists of 14 residues. Preparation of the TCRbeta library was carried out with unique molecular identifiers. TCRdb ran MiXCR on the PCR reads and lists one entry per CDR3 protein. The sample comprises roughly 100,000 distinct CDR3 sequences, roughly 8% of which are singletons, and roughly 6.9% rests with the top ten. This clonotype appeared many times.

The rearrangement uses TRBV5-1 and TRBJ2-2; D is undetermined. Here the sequenced sample was PBMCs from the stem cell graft donor, taken from the stem cell graft. The TCR sequence derives from a human donor who donated a stem cell graft to a child with congenital amegakaryocytic thrombocytopenia. CDR3 sequence reads: CASSPFVNTGELFF. CDR3 in DNA: TGCGCCAGCAGCCCCTTCGTTAACACCGGGGAGCTGTTTTTT.